This T cell receptor (beta chain) was recorded in a study of regulatory T cells in long-lasting Graves disease. Time point: persistent/refractory GD, antithyroid drugs over 5 years with positive TRAb. The TCR library was made from RNA that had been extracted from PBMCs in TRIzol. At least ten counts were recorded for this clonotype. V was pared by 3 bases and J by 3 bases, with 10 bases of the junction left unmatched. Germline loops: CDR1 SGHRS, CDR2 YFSETQ. The CDR3 totals 16 residues. To make TCR beta libraries, researchers used iRepertoire HTBI primers and Arm-PCR of CDR3 regions. Each CDR3 protein is one row after TCRdb ran MiXCR on the multiplex PCR reads. The table records approximately 400,000 distinct CDR3 sequences, 23% of them present only once.

The material was peripheral blood mononuclear cells (PBMCs), obtained when the disease was refractory, from a patient treated with antithyroid drugs. The receptor's source is a female donor with Graves disease. The V and J genes are TRBV5-1 and TRBJ2-7; 9 bases fit TRBD2. In DNA form, the CDR3 reads TGCGCCAGCAGCTCGGGGACCGGGACTAGCAGCTACGAGCAGTACTTC. Translating it yields CASSSGTGTSSYEQYF.